The rows below give T cell receptor beta chains drawn from one sample of a study of T cell responses to AZD1222 COVID-19 vaccine. Assay: immunoSEQ multiplex PCR; the TCRdb copy retains only in-frame clones and omits some. In the table there are some 150,000 clones, approximately 93% of which are singletons. This specimen consisted of peripheral blood, obtained on day 0 of AZD1222 vaccination. The receptors were sampled from an adult in good health. Each CDR3 is given without its conserved first and last residue.

v_gene: TRBV3-1/TRBV3-2; CDR3aa: ASSRGGAYEQF
v_gene: TRBV29-1; CDR3aa: SAAEMDLGETQY
v_gene: TRBV9; CDR3aa: ASSVGALRDSGNTIY
v_gene: TRBV11-2; CDR3aa: ASSTRERDTGELF
v_gene: TRBV4-1; CDR3aa: ASSLGPGEGSDYGYT
v_gene: TRBV30; CDR3aa: AWRFTAVGEQY
v_gene: TRBV5-1; CDR3aa: ASSLAPLRGAKNIQY
v_gene: TRBV28; CDR3aa: ASSLTASGANTGELF
v_gene: TRBV5-1; CDR3aa: ASSTQETQY
v_gene: TRBV3-1/TRBV3-2; CDR3aa: ASSPSGRETQY
v_gene: TRBV7-9; CDR3aa: ASSLIKGKATEAF
v_gene: TRBV6-1; CDR3aa: ASSEHPLFGTGVAYEQY
v_gene: TRBV5-1; CDR3aa: ASSFTQGGEKLF
v_gene: TRBV5-1; CDR3aa: ASSLAGRRDYGYT
v_gene: TRBV10-3; CDR3aa: AISAGQGAPNEKLF
v_gene: TRBV4-2; CDR3aa: ASSQVGDQETQY
v_gene: TRBV3-1/TRBV3-2; CDR3aa: ASSHSGKKVIGELF
v_gene: TRBV12-3/TRBV12-4; CDR3aa: ASKKQGRTEAF
v_gene: TRBV2; CDR3aa: ASSVGSWTNEKLF
v_gene: TRBV29-1; CDR3aa: SVWQQETQY
v_gene: TRBV28; CDR3aa: ASSPTGGMETQY
v_gene: TRBV7-3; CDR3aa: ASSLAGGWTDTQY
v_gene: TRBV25-1; CDR3aa: ASSRWGYQTNEKLF
v_gene: TRBV7-3; CDR3aa: ASSAEGIGGYT
v_gene: TRBV10-3; CDR3aa: AARPQVAPVNTEAF
v_gene: TRBV5-8; CDR3aa: ASSLVPGTGGMGAF
v_gene: TRBV19; CDR3aa: ASSIGEQPNQPQH